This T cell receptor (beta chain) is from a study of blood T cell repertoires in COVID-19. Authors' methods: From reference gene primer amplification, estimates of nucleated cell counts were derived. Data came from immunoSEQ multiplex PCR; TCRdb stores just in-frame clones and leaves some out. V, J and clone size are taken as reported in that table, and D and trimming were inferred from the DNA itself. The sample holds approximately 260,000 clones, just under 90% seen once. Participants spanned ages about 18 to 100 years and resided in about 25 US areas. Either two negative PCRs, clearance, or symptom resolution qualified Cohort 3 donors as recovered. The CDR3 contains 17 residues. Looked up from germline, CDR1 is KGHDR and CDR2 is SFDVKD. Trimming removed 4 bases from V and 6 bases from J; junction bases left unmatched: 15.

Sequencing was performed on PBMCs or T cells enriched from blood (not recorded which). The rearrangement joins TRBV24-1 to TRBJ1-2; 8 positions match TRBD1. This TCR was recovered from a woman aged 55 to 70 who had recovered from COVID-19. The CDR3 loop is CATSDRSAGGAVDGYTF. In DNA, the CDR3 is TGTGCCACCAGTGACCGTTCGGCAGGGGGCGCGGTAGATGGCTACACCTTC.